This is a list of T cell receptor beta chains from one sample in a study of shared clonotypes between healthy human individuals. Sequencing was performed with immunoSEQ multiplex PCR; in TCRdb, only in-frame clones are kept and a portion is missing. The sample holds more than 2 million clones, around 95% seen once. The sequenced sample was naive CD8+ T cells from PBMCs. Source of these receptors: a man between 18 and 29 years old in good health. Some clones in this sample may be carry-over from other donors' samples. Both conserved end residues are trimmed from each CDR3.

cdr3_aa j_call v_call cdr3_length
ASGSSRGPEAF TRBJ1-1 TRBV12-5 11
ASSLGGSPNTEAF TRBJ1-1 TRBV7-6 13
ASSVGTGTEAF TRBJ1-1 TRBV9 11
ASRRGQGAEETQY TRBJ2-5 TRBV7-9 13
AISQGRAYEQY TRBJ2-7 TRBV15 11
ASRFPTGGKSDEQF TRBJ2-1 TRBV7-9 14
ASSQVNSLNEAF TRBJ1-1 TRBV14 12
ASSGVYREIAF TRBJ1-1 TRBV6-1 11
ASSYTGQGDYT TRBJ1-2 TRBV6-5 11
ASSHGTGANQPQH TRBJ1-5 TRBV11-2 13
ASSYGTGFYEQY TRBJ2-7 TRBV11-2 12
ASSQDSGGTEAF TRBJ1-1 TRBV4-3 12
ASSTNQGSGYT TRBJ1-2 TRBV7-9 11
ASSDMYQPQH TRBJ1-5 TRBV2 10
ASRRQYTDTQY TRBJ2-3 TRBV6-5 11
ASSVDGNSNQPQH TRBJ1-5 TRBV9 13
ASRLAGARAYEQY TRBJ2-7 TRBV12-2 13